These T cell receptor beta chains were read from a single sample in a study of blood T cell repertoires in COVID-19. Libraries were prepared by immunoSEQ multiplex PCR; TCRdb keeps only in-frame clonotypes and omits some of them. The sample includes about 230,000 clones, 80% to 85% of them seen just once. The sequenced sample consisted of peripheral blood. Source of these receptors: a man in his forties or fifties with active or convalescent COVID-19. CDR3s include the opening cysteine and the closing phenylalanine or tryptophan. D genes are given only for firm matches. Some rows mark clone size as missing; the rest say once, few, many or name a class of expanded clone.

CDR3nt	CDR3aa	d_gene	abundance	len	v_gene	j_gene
TGCAGCGTAAGGGACAGGGGGCTCGCGGACTCTGGAAACACCATATATTTT	CSVRDRGLADSGNTIYF	TRBD1	-	17	TRBV29-1	TRBJ1-3
TGTGCCAGCAGCCCGACTAGCGGGGGGGCGGGTGAGCAGTTCTTC	CASSPTSGGAGEQFF	TRBD2	-	15	TRBV7-6	TRBJ2-1
TGTGCCAGCAGCACGGACAGGCTCTCTGGAAACACCATATATTTT	CASSTDRLSGNTIYF	TRBD1	-	15	TRBV6-5	TRBJ1-3
TGTGCCAGTAAATCAGGCGGGGAGCTGTTTTTT	CASKSGGELFF	-	-	11	TRBV25-1	TRBJ2-2
TGTGCCAGCGGGATGACTAGCGGGGTTCCCGGGGAGCTGTTTTTT	CASGMTSGVPGELFF	TRBD2	-	15	TRBV6-5	TRBJ2-2
TGTGCCATCAGTGTGGGACTAGCGGGTAACAATGAGCAGTTCTTC	CAISVGLAGNNEQFF	TRBD2	-	15	TRBV10-3	TRBJ2-1
TGTGCCAGCAGCTCCGGACAGGGAAGCACAGATACGCAGTATTTT	CASSSGQGSTDTQYF	TRBD1	-	15	TRBV5-4	TRBJ2-3
TGTGCCAGTAGTGTAACAGGGAGGGCTGAAGCTTTCTTT	CASSVTGRAEAFF	-	-	13	TRBV19	TRBJ1-1
TGTGCCAGCAGCCTGGGACTAGCGGGGAACACAGATACGCAGTATTTT	CASSLGLAGNTDTQYF	TRBD2	-	16	TRBV3-1/TRBV3-2	TRBJ2-3
TGTGCCAGTAGCATGGGGAGCTGGAACGAAAAACTGTTTTTT	CASSMGSWNEKLFF	-	once	14	TRBV19	TRBJ1-4
TGTGCCAGCAGCCCCAACAAGAACACTGAAGCTTTCTTT	CASSPNKNTEAFF	-	-	13	TRBV7-6	TRBJ1-1
TGTGCCAGCAGTGAATTCTCACATATGAACACTGAAGCTTTCTTT	CASSEFSHMNTEAFF	-	-	15	TRBV6-1	TRBJ1-1
TGTGCCAGCAGTCCCCTTGACTACGGGAGGCCAGATACGCAGTATTTT	CASSPLDYGRPDTQYF	TRBD2	-	16	TRBV28	TRBJ2-3
TGTGCCAGCACCCCCGCAGGTACCCCAGGGGGAAACACCATATATTTT	CASTPAGTPGGNTIYF	-	-	16	TRBV28	TRBJ1-3
TGTGCCAGCAGTGGCCGGGGGTGGGGCCCAGGCACTGAAGCTTTCTTT	CASSGRGWGPGTEAFF	-	-	16	TRBV6-1	TRBJ1-1
TGTGCCAGCACCTTAGAAGGGGGCTGGACCGGGGAGCTGTTTTTT	CASTLEGGWTGELFF	TRBD1	-	15	TRBV9	TRBJ2-2
TGTGCCAGCAGTGAAGAGATTAGCTCCTACAATGAGCAGTTCTTC	CASSEEISSYNEQFF	-	-	15	TRBV6-4	TRBJ2-1
TGTGCCAGCAGCGTAGGGGCAGGGGGCTCGACCGGGGAGCTGTTTTTT	CASSVGAGGSTGELFF	TRBD1	-	16	TRBV9	TRBJ2-2
TGCGCCAGCAGCTTGGCCGACAGGGCGGGAGGCAAACTGTTTTTT	CASSLADRAGGKLFF	TRBD1	-	15	TRBV5-1	TRBJ1-4
TGTGCCAGTAGTAGGAGGGCCGGGTACTACACCTTC	CASSRRAGYYTF	-	few	12	TRBV19	TRBJ1-2
TGTGCCAGCAGCTTAGAGGGGGCTAGGGATGAGCAGTTCTTC	CASSLEGARDEQFF	-	-	14	TRBV11-2	TRBJ2-1
TGCGCCAGCAGCCAAGAGGGGGCAGGGGGTCAGCCCCAGCATTTT	CASSQEGAGGQPQHF	TRBD1	-	15	TRBV4-3	TRBJ1-5
TGTGCCAGCAGGAACCGGGAGAGCTACTCCGGGGAGCTGTTTTTT	CASRNRESYSGELFF	-	-	15	TRBV6-6	TRBJ2-2
TGTGCCAGCAGCACACGGACTAGCGGCGTAGATACGCAGTATTTT	CASSTRTSGVDTQYF	TRBD2	once	15	TRBV14	TRBJ2-3
TGTGCCAGCAGTTTGAGCACCGGGGAGCTGTTTTTT	CASSLSTGELFF	-	-	12	TRBV28	TRBJ2-2
TGTGCCAGCAGGCCGGGACTATCCTTTACCGGGGAGCTGTTTTTT	CASRPGLSFTGELFF	TRBD2	-	15	TRBV7-2	TRBJ2-2
TGTGCCAGCAGCTTAGCGGCGGGAACGAAGTATGGCTACACCTTC	CASSLAAGTKYGYTF	-	-	15	TRBV7-6	TRBJ1-2
TGTGCCAGAAGCACTCGTCGGGACAGTAGGAGCTCCTATAATTCACCCCTCCACTTT	CARSTRRDSRSSYNSPLHF	TRBD1	once	19	TRBV5-3	TRBJ1-6
TGTGCCTGGAGTGCCCGACTCAATGAGCAGTTCTTC	CAWSARLNEQFF	-	-	12	TRBV30	TRBJ2-1
TGTGCCAGTAGTACTACAGGGGGCCGAAATCAGCCCCAGCATTTT	CASSTTGGRNQPQHF	TRBD1	-	15	TRBV19	TRBJ1-5
TGTGCCAGCAGCTTCGGCAGGATCTACGAGCAGTACTTC	CASSFGRIYEQYF	-	-	13	TRBV5-6	TRBJ2-7
TGTGCCATCAGTGATTTCCTAGCGGGGGGAAACACAGATACGCAGTATTTT	CAISDFLAGGNTDTQYF	TRBD2	-	17	TRBV10-3	TRBJ2-3
TGTGCCAGCAGCTTTTCTGTGGCGCGCGGAGATACGCAGTATTTT	CASSFSVARGDTQYF	-	-	15	TRBV5-6	TRBJ2-3
TGTGCCAGCAGCCAGCCCACGCCTAGCGGGCCGGACACCCAGTACTTC	CASSQPTPSGPDTQYF	TRBD2	once	16	TRBV3-1/TRBV3-2	TRBJ2-5
TGTGCCAGTAGTATCTCGCCAGGGGGCGATTCACCCCTCCACTTT	CASSISPGGDSPLHF	TRBD1	many	15	TRBV19	TRBJ1-6
TGTGCCTGGATCCGACCGGGGGAGGCCTCACCCCTCCACTTT	CAWIRPGEASPLHF	-	-	14	TRBV30	TRBJ1-6
TGTGCCAGCAGTACCTCGCGGGGCAATTCACCCCTCCACTTT	CASSTSRGNSPLHF	-	-	14	TRBV6-5	TRBJ1-6
TGCGCCAGCAGCCAGGTGGGACGGGGGGGGAACACTGAAGCTTTCTTT	CASSQVGRGGNTEAFF	-	-	16	TRBV4-1	TRBJ1-1
TGTGCCAGCACCTGGGGGACAGGGGGCCCATTCTCTGGAAACACCATATATTTT	CASTWGTGGPFSGNTIYF	TRBD1	-	18	TRBV27	TRBJ1-3
TGTGCCAGCAGCCAAGCAACCGGGGATGATGAAAAACTGTTTTTT	CASSQATGDDEKLFF	-	once	15	TRBV4-2	TRBJ1-4
TGTGCCAGCAGTGAAGCGGCAATTGGCAATCAGCCCCAGCATTTT	CASSEAAIGNQPQHF	-	-	15	TRBV2	TRBJ1-5
TGTGCCTGGAGCTCGCTCACAGGGGAAAAACTGTTTTTT	CAWSSLTGEKLFF	-	-	13	TRBV30	TRBJ1-4
TGTGCCAACGGCTCTGCCAGCGGGGGCGAGCAGTACTTC	CANGSASGGEQYF	TRBD2	-	13	TRBV9	TRBJ2-7
TGTGCCAGCAGCTCCAGGGACAATGAGCAGTTCTTC	CASSSRDNEQFF	-	-	12	TRBV7-9	TRBJ2-1
TGTGCCAGTAGTATACGGGGGACAGGAAATAGCAATCAGCCCCAGCATTTT	CASSIRGTGNSNQPQHF	TRBD1	few	17	TRBV19	TRBJ1-5
TGCAGCGTTGAGGAACCGGACAGGGTTTCTTATGGCTACACCTTC	CSVEEPDRVSYGYTF	TRBD1	-	15	TRBV29-1	TRBJ1-2
TGTGCCAGCAGGCCACCTGGGACACCCTACGAGCAGTACTTC	CASRPPGTPYEQYF	-	-	14	TRBV11-3	TRBJ2-7
TGTGCCAGCAGTTACAGGGGTAACACTGAAGCTTTCTTT	CASSYRGNTEAFF	-	few	13	TRBV6-2/TRBV6-3	TRBJ1-1
TGTGCCAGCAGCCAAGGCGGGTTCACCGAGCAGTACTTC	CASSQGGFTEQYF	-	-	13	TRBV4-2	TRBJ2-7
TGTGCCAGCAGCTTATCCGGGACAGGGTACCAAGAGACCCAGTACTTC	CASSLSGTGYQETQYF	TRBD1	-	16	TRBV11-2	TRBJ2-5
TGTGCCAGCAGCAATGACAGGGGGCGGGAGGATACGCAGTATTTT	CASSNDRGREDTQYF	TRBD1	-	15	TRBV4-2	TRBJ2-3
TGTGCCAGTAGTATGACACCCGCCACCGGGGAGCTGTTTTTT	CASSMTPATGELFF	-	-	14	TRBV19	TRBJ2-2